This entry lists 20 T cell receptor beta chains sequenced from one sample in a study of patients and donors after allogeneic stem cell transplantation. TCRdb processed the RT-PCR reads anew with MiXCR; each CDR3 protein has one entry. The sample yields 150,000 to 200,000 distinct CDR3 sequences, approximately 24% seen once. Sequenced: blood, either unsorted or a sorted T cell fraction (not recorded which). These receptors were collected from a human donor who was either an allogeneic HSCT recipient or a stem cell or donor lymphocyte infusion donor (not recorded which). It is not recorded whose cells these are; they may come from a transplant donor.

The chain links TRBV5-1 to TRBJ2-1; 9 bases are a match to TRBD2. This CDR3 spans 15 amino acids. Germline assignment: CDR1 SGHRS and CDR2 YFSETQ. J gave up 0 bases and V 6 bases, and 4 bases lay outside the gene matches. The CDR3 nucleotides read TGCGCCAGCACCCTAGCGGGGAGCTCCTACAATGAGCAGTTCTTC. This encodes CASTLAGSSYNEQFF.

This clonotype was observed many times. The chain joins TRBV3-1 to TRBJ2-1; D unclear. Germline V CDR1 and CDR2: LGHDT, YNNKEL (reference sequence). This CDR3 spans 12 amino acids. Trimming removed 1 base at V and 7 bases at J, with 5 bases between. CDR3 region: CASSQVRNEQFF. CDR3 DNA sequence: TGTGCCAGCAGCCAAGTCCGGAATGAGCAGTTCTTC.

A few counts support this clonotype. This chain joins TRBV6-5 and TRBJ2-1; TRBD1 matches 9 bases. With 2 bases clipped from V and 5 bases from J, the junction kept 7 bases outside the gene matches. This CDR3 is 16 amino acids long. The germline V gene encodes CDR1 MNHEY and CDR2 SVGAGI. CDR3 in DNA: TGTGCCAGCAGTTACGTCCCGGGACAGGGACACAATGAGCAGTTCTTC. Amino acids: CASSYVPGQGHNEQFF.

This clonotype occurred many times. This chain uses TRBV7-6 with TRBJ2-7, with D perhaps TRBD2 (6 bases). There are 13 residues in the CDR3. Per germline, CDR1 SGHVS and CDR2 FNYEAQ. V was pared by 5 bases and J by 1 base, with 9 bases between. The CDR3 region has the DNA TGTGCCAGCAGCCCCGGGACTTCCTACGAGCAGTACTTC. Translation gives CASSPGTSYEQYF.

This clonotype showed up just a few times. The chain combines TRBV4-3 with TRBJ2-1; the D is unclear. V shed 0 bases and J shed 3 bases, with 18 bases lying between them. This CDR3 comprises 18 residues. The germline gives CDR1 LGHNA, CDR2 YSLEER. The DNA of the CDR3 is TGCGCCAGCAGCCAAGATTTAGGGAACTACTACTACTACAATGAGCAGTTCTTC. It codes for CASSQDLGNYYYYNEQFF.

This clonotype appeared a few times. The V and J genes are TRBV27 and TRBJ1-2; no clear D gene. From germline, CDR1 is MNHEY and CDR2 SMNVEV (reference sequence). The V gene lost 8 bases and the J gene lost 0 bases, with 13 bases spanning the gap. The length of the CDR3 is 14 residues. CDR3 DNA sequence: TGTGCCAGCGCCCGTGGCGGTCCTAACTATGGCTACACCTTC. Protein sequence: CASARGGPNYGYTF.

The gene calls are TRBV20-1 and TRBJ2-3, with D hard to call. Germline CDR1 reads DFQATT; CDR2 reads SNEGSKA (reference sequence). This CDR3 is 14 amino acids long. V lost 4 bases and J 2 bases, leaving 13 bases between the germline ends. The CDR3 sequence: CSATPMDFTDTQYF. As DNA, the CDR3 is TGCAGTGCTACCCCCATGGATTTCACAGATACGCAGTATTTT.

The chain links TRBV20-1 to TRBJ2-1, with 7 bases matching TRBD2. V gave up 5 bases and J gave up 5 bases; unmatched junction bases: 12. The CDR3 runs 15 residues. The germline V gene has CDR1 DFQATT and CDR2 SNEGSKA (reference sequence). The CDR3 DNA follows: TGCAGTGCTCCCTGGCGGCTAGCGGATGACAATGAGCAGTTCTTC. As protein: CSAPWRLADDNEQFF.

The V gene is TRBV29-1, the J gene TRBJ1-2; 8 bases line up with TRBD1. Germline V gives CDR1 SQVTM, CDR2 ANQGSEA. The V and J ends lost 1 base and 2 bases, in that order; junction bases with no gene match: 6. This CDR3 has 15 residues. The CDR3 region has the DNA TGCAGCGTTGAAGCGGGACAGGTTCTAAACTATGGCTACACCTTC. Protein sequence: CSVEAGQVLNYGYTF.

The rearrangement links TRBV5-1 to TRBJ2-5; 8 bases agree with TRBD2. V shed 3 bases and J 4 bases; nucleotides not matched to a gene: 14. Germline V lookup: CDR1 SGHRS, CDR2 YFSETQ. The CDR3 runs to 17 residues. CDR3 DNA sequence: TGCGCCAGCAGCTCAACCCCCCTCGGGGGGGCGCGAGAGACCCAGTACTTC. It translates to CASSSTPLGGARETQYF.

This clonotype has a handful of counts. This rearrangement joins TRBV7-9 to TRBJ1-3; D is unclear. The germline gives CDR1 SEHNR, CDR2 FQNEAQ (reference sequence). Trimming removed 1 base from V and 5 bases from J, with 3 bases in between. This CDR3 has 12 residues. The CDR3 bases are TGTGCCAGCAGCTTAGAACGAAACACCATATATTTT. It codes for CASSLERNTIYF.

The chain couples TRBV27 to TRBJ2-5, with 7 bases fitting TRBD1. V shed 4 bases and J 1 base; nucleotides not matched to a gene: 12. CDR1 is MNHEY, CDR2 SMNVEV, per germline (reference sequence). This CDR3 has 17 residues. The CDR3 nucleotides read TGTGCCAGCAGTTCCCTTGGCCCTTCAGGGGGCCAAGAGACCCAGTACTTC. As protein: CASSSLGPSGGQETQYF.

The genes are TRBV12-3 or TRBV12-4 and TRBJ1-1; unclear D gene. There are 12 residues in the CDR3. Trimming pared 7 bases from V and 2 bases from J, leaving 8 bases between. The CDR3 DNA follows: TGTGCCAGCACGGCTGTTAACACTGAAGCTTTCTTT. Residues: CASTAVNTEAFF.

The J gene is TRBJ1-2, the V gene TRBV20-1, with 11 positions matching TRBD1. The V gene end was trimmed by 0 bases and the J gene end by 7 bases; junction bases not matched to a gene: 7. The CDR3 is 15 amino acids. Germline values: CDR1 DFQATT, CDR2 SNEGSKA (reference sequence). CDR3 amino acids: CSARDPGTGGGGYTF. CDR3 bases: TGCAGTGCTAGAGATCCTGGGACAGGGGGAGGTGGCTACACCTTC.

The sample holds a few counts of this clonotype. The chain uses TRBV27 and TRBJ2-2; D not resolved. Trimming took off 2 bases at V and 4 bases at J, with 5 bases between the two ends. The V gene's germline CDR1 is MNHEY and CDR2 SMNVEV (reference sequence). The CDR3 runs to 13 residues. Here the CDR3 DNA reads TGTGCCAGCAGTTTAGTAGGCACCGGGGAGCTGTTTTTT. Its protein is CASSLVGTGELFF.

This clonotype was picked up a small number of times. This chain uses TRBV7-2 with TRBJ1-2; 7 nucleotides align to TRBD1. The J segment lost 1 base and the V segment lost 5 bases, leaving 4 bases of the junction unmatched. The CDR3 is made up of 14 amino acids. Germline-derived CDR1 and CDR2 are SGHTA and FQGNSA. The CDR3 spells CASSSTGVNYGYTF. The CDR3 DNA follows: TGTGCCAGCAGCAGTACAGGGGTTAACTATGGCTACACCTTC.

The chain's CDR3 is CASSLGTGQETQYF. CDR3 nucleotides: TGCGCCAGCAGCTTGGGGACAGGTCAAGAGACCCAGTACTTC. V and J are TRBV5-1 and TRBJ2-5; 7 bases agree with TRBD1. Losses at the gene ends were 0 bases for V and 2 bases for J; bases not matched to a gene: 1. Germline CDR1 and CDR2: SGHRS and YFSETQ. This CDR3 has 14 residues.

This clonotype was observed a few times. The chain joins TRBV6-5 to TRBJ1-2; D is undetermined. The CDR3 contains 13 residues. Germline loops: CDR1 MNHEY, CDR2 SVGAGI. V lost 4 bases and J 6 bases, leaving 12 bases between the germline ends. This CDR3 reads CASSLQQYNGYTF. CDR3 in DNA: TGTGCCAGCAGTTTACAGCAATATAATGGCTACACCTTC.

This clonotype was observed at least ten times. J is TRBJ1-4 and V is TRBV29-1; TRBD1 matches 9 bases. CDR1 and CDR2 (germline): SQVTM, ANQGSEA. The CDR3 spans 14 residues. J was trimmed by 8 bases and V by 4 bases; bases with no gene match: 8. The CDR3 nucleotides are TGCAGCGTTGGCGGACAGGGGAAGAACGAAAAACTGTTTTTT. Translation gives CSVGGQGKNEKLFF. Drawing the rest from reference TRBV29-1 and TRBJ1-4, the complete variable domain is SAVISQKPSRDICQRGTSLTIQCQVDSQVTMMFWYRQQPGQSLTLIATANQGSEATYESGFVIDKFPISRPNLTFSTLTVSNMSPEDSSIYLCSVGGQGKNEKLFFGSGTQLSVL.

This clonotype has a handful of counts. V and J are TRBV20-1 and TRBJ1-5; D unresolved. Germline V gene lookup returns CDR1 DFQATT and CDR2 SNEGSKA (reference sequence). Trimming pared 3 bases from V and 0 bases from J, leaving 12 bases between. This CDR3 has 15 residues. The CDR3 nucleotides are TGCAGTGCTAGGTGGGAGACCTATAGCAATCAGCCCCAGCATTTT. It encodes CSARWETYSNQPQHF.